This T cell receptor (beta chain) was obtained from a study of Ad26.COV2.S vaccination and SARS-CoV-2 variants. Study-wide context: The study gave Ad26.COV2.S intramuscularly, once or twice 56 days apart.

About this clone itself: Its antigen is not known.

Treatment denoted: roughly 19 received Ad26.COV2.S at low or high dose, single or two shots; about 5 received placebo; per-sample allocation not given. The study sampled participants on day 63 after the first vaccine or placebo injection. Profiling relied on immunoSEQ multiplex PCR, and the TCRdb table lists in-frame clones only, not all of them. The sample lists 300,000 to 350,000 clones, 88% occurring once. Regarding the study as a whole: Vaccinated and placebo-treated recipients had similar non-spike TCR breadth. There was reportedly substantial breadth in spike-specific CD8+ and CD4+ T cell responses after vaccination. Placebo recipients had lower spike-specific TCR breadth than vaccine recipients.

This CDR3 is 15 amino acids long. CDR1 and CDR2 from the germline V gene are MDHEN and SYDVKM. With 5 bases clipped from V and 8 bases from J, the junction kept 11 bases outside the gene matches. V and J are TRBV28 and TRBJ1-2, with 10 bases that match TRBD1. This clonotype was sampled from a person between 18 and 60 years old who received the Ad26.COV2.S COVID-19 vaccine or a placebo. The sequencing here drew on peripheral blood, taken in a trial of Ad26.COV2.S vaccine versus placebo. In DNA, the CDR3 is TGTGCCAGCAGTCCCCCGGGGACAGGGGTAGGGGGCTACACCTTC. As protein: CASSPPGTGVGGYTF.